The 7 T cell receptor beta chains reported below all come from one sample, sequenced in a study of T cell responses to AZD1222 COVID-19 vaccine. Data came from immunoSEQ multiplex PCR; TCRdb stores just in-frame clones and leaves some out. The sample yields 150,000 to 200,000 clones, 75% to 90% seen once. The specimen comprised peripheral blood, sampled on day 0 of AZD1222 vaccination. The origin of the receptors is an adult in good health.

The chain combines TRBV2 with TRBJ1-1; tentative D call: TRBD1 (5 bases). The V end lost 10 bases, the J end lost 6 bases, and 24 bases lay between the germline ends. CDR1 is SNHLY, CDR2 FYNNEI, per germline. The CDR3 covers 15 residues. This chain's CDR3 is CATRGAKGRGSEAFF. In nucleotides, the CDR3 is TGTGCCACCCGGGGTGCGAAGGGACGAGGATCTGAAGCTTTCTTT.

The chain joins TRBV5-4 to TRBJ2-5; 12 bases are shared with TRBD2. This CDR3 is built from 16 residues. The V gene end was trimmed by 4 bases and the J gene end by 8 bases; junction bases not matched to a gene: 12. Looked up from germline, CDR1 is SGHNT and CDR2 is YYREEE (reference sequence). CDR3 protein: CASSLPDSTSGRTQYF. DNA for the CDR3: TGTGCCAGCAGCCTGCCTGACTCGACTAGCGGGAGAACCCAGTACTTC.

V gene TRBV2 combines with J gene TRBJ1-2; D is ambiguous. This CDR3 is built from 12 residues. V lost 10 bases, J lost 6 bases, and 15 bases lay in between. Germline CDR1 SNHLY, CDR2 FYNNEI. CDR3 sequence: CANLRGQDGYTF. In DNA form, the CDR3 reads TGTGCCAATTTACGGGGTCAGGATGGCTACACCTTC.

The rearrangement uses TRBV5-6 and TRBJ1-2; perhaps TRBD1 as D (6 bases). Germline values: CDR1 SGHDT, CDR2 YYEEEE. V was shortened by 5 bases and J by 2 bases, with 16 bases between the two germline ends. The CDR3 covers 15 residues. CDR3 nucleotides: TGTGCCAGCAGTCGACACCGGGACACGAACTATGGCTACACCTTC. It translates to CASSRHRDTNYGYTF. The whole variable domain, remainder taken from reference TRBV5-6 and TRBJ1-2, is DAGVTQSPTHLIKTRGQQVTLRCSPKSGHDTVSWYQQALGQGPQFIFQYYEEEERQRGNFPDRFSGHQFPNYSSELNVNALLLGDSALYLCASSRHRDTNYGYTFGSGTRLTVV.

In DNA, the CDR3 is TGTGCCAGCAGCCAAGTTGAGGGAGCGGGAGTTGGCGATGAGCAGTTCTTC. Translation: CASSQVEGAGVGDEQFF. The rearrangement uses TRBV4-2 and TRBJ2-1; 8 bases are shared with TRBD2. Trimming at V came to 1 base and at J to 8 bases, leaving 13 bases not matched to a gene. The CDR3 covers 17 residues. Germline loops: CDR1 LGHNA, CDR2 YNFKEQ.

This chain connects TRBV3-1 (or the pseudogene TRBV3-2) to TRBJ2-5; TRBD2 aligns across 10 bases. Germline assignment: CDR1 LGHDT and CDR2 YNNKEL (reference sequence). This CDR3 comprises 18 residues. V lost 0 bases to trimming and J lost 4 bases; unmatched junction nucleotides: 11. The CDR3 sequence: CASSQDRAGGPTRETQYF. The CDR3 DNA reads TGTGCCAGCAGCCAAGATCGAGCGGGAGGGCCCACCCGAGAGACCCAGTACTTC.

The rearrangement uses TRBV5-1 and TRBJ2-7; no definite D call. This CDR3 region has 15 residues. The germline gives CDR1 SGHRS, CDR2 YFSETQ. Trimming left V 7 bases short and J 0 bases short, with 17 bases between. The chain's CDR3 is CASAARTLSSYEQYF. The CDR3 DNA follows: TGCGCCAGCGCAGCGAGGACCCTGAGCTCCTACGAGCAGTACTTC.